These 26 T cell receptor beta chains came from one sample sequenced in a study of T cells after yellow fever vaccination. MiXCR, applied by TCRdb to the 5' RACE reads, yields one record per CDR3 protein. The sample gives approximately 240,000 distinct CDR3 sequences, approximately 3.6% of which show up once; about 19% is in the top ten. This specimen was PBMCs, taken 15 days after the yellow fever booster vaccination. These receptors all stem from a man aged 18 to 35 who received the YFV17D yellow fever vaccine.

This clonotype showed up many times. V gene TRBV5-1 combines with J gene TRBJ2-1; D is perhaps TRBD1 (5 bases). The CDR3 extends over 15 amino acids. Germline assignment: CDR1 SGHRS and CDR2 YFSETQ. V shed 4 bases and J shed 0 bases, with 11 bases lying between them. The CDR3, as DNA: TGCGCCAGCAGCCTAGGAGACAGCTCCTACAATGAGCAGTTCTTC. This translates into CASSLGDSSYNEQFF.

This clonotype was observed at least ten times. The chain recombines TRBV7-9 with TRBJ1-6; D gene uncertain. V dropped 1 base and J dropped 8 bases, with 9 bases sitting between them. CDR1 and CDR2 from the germline V gene are SEHNR and FQNEAQ (reference sequence). The length of the CDR3 is 14 residues. The DNA of the CDR3 is TGTGCCAGCAGCTTAGGGGAAGGTTATTCACCCCTCCACTTT. Its protein is CASSLGEGYSPLHF. The full variable domain, with the rest looked up from reference TRBV7-9 and TRBJ1-6, is DTGVSQNPRHKITKRGQNVTFRCDPISEHNRLYWYRQTLGQGPEFLTYFQNEAQLEKSRLLSDRFSAERPKGSFSTLEIQRTEQGDSAMYLCASSLGEGYSPLHFGNGTRLTVT.

This clonotype was detected ten times or more. This sequence joins TRBV4-1 and TRBJ2-7, with TRBD1 identical over 7 bases. The V gene end was trimmed by 4 bases and the J gene end by 0 bases; junction bases not matched to a gene: 6. This CDR3 comprises 15 residues. Per germline, CDR1 MGHRA and CDR2 YSYEKL. CDR3 nucleotide sequence: TGCGCCAGCAGCCCTGAGGGGGCCCGCTCCTACGAGCAGTACTTC. Translating gives CASSPEGARSYEQYF.

A few counts support this clonotype. This sequence joins TRBV12-3 or TRBV12-4 and TRBJ2-5, with a possible D match to TRBD2 (6 bases). Trimming shortened V by 2 bases and J by 3 bases, and 13 bases separated the two germline ends. The CDR3 contains 15 residues. This CDR3 is CASSLLPRGKETQYF. The DNA of the CDR3 is TGTGCCAGCAGTTTACTCCCCCGGGGGAAAGAGACCCAGTACTTC.

The sample holds many counts of this clonotype. V is TRBV28 and J is TRBJ1-5, with D unclear. Per germline, CDR1 MDHEN and CDR2 SYDVKM. This CDR3 spans 15 amino acids. V dropped 7 bases and J dropped 2 bases, with 15 bases sitting between them. The CDR3 DNA reads TGTGCCAGCACCTCGGGAATGGAGGGCAATCAGCCCCAGCATTTT. Translating gives CASTSGMEGNQPQHF.

Many counts were recorded for this clonotype. The rearrangement links TRBV12-3 or TRBV12-4 to TRBJ2-2; TRBD2 is a possible D gene (6 bases). The CDR3 spans 16 residues. Trimming removed 3 bases from V and 1 base from J, with 12 bases in between. CDR3 protein: CASSFVLARNTGELFF. CDR3 sequence (DNA): TGTGCCAGCAGTTTCGTCCTAGCGAGGAACACCGGGGAGCTGTTTTTT.

Many counts were recorded for this clonotype. The rearrangement uses TRBV7-2 and TRBJ2-5; D remains ambiguous. Trimming cost V 2 bases and J 3 bases, with 4 bases left between them. Germline CDR1 reads SGHTA; CDR2 reads FQGNSA. This CDR3 is 12 amino acids long. The CDR3 DNA reads TGTGCCAGCAGCTTATTTAAAGAGACCCAGTACTTC. It codes for CASSLFKETQYF. The whole variable domain, filled in from reference TRBV7-2 and TRBJ2-5, reads GAGVSQSPSNKVTEKGKDVELRCDPISGHTALYWYRQSLGQGLEFLIYFQGNSAPDKSGLPSDRFSAERTGGSVSTLTIQRTQQEDSAVYLCASSLFKETQYFGPGTRLLVL.

This clonotype occurred many times. J is TRBJ1-5 and V is TRBV5-5; possible D gene TRBD1, 6 bases. CDR1 is SGHKS and CDR2 is YYEKEE in the germline V gene (reference sequence). This CDR3 region has 16 residues. Trimming took 3 bases from V and 6 from J, leaving 19 bases between them. The CDR3 DNA follows: TGTGCCAGCAGCTCACCGCCTTATGGGGGCGGTCAGCCCCAGCATTTT. Protein: CASSSPPYGGGQPQHF.

This clonotype was detected ten times or more. The chain has TRBV28 and TRBJ2-7; TRBD2 might be the D (6 bases). The germline V gene encodes CDR1 MDHEN and CDR2 SYDVKM. The CDR3 is 14 amino acids. The germline V and J ends were trimmed by 5 bases and 3 bases, with 14 bases remaining between them. CDR3 in DNA: TGTGCCAGCAGTCCGACAGCGGGTGACTACGAGCAGTACGTC. This sequence encodes CASSPTAGDYEQYV.

This clonotype was found a few times. The gene calls are TRBV7-9 and TRBJ2-1; tentative D call: TRBD2 (5 bases). The germline CDR1 and CDR2 sequences are SEHNR and FQNEAQ (reference sequence). With 5 bases removed from V and 3 bases from J, the gap between germline ends came to 14 bases. CDR3 size: 15 residues. The CDR3 loop reads CASSTRADLYNEQFF. CDR3 nucleotide sequence: TGTGCCAGCAGCACCAGAGCGGACCTCTACAATGAGCAGTTCTTC.

This clonotype was found many times. The chain links TRBV16 to TRBJ1-2; no firm D call. V lost 2 bases, J lost 4 bases, and 8 bases lay in between. Germline V lookup: CDR1 KGHSY, CDR2 FQNENV. The length of the CDR3 is 13 residues. CDR3 nucleotides: TGTGCCAGCAGCCAAGGTGATCCCTATGGCTACACCTTC. It specifies CASSQGDPYGYTF.

This clonotype came up many times. The chain has TRBV29-1 and TRBJ2-5; D might be TRBD1 (5 bases). The V end was cut by 2 bases, the J end by 5 bases, with 12 bases between. The CDR3 is 13 amino acids. Germline CDR1 and CDR2: SQVTM and ANQGSEA. The CDR3 nucleotides are TGCAGCGTTGAAAGACAGTTGTCCGAGACCCAGTACTTC. Translation gives CSVERQLSETQYF.

This chain connects TRBV7-2 to TRBJ2-7; TRBD2 might be the D (6 bases). The V end was cut by 2 bases, the J end by 2 bases, with 16 bases between. CDR1 is SGHTA, CDR2 FQGNSA, per germline. The length of the CDR3 is 16 residues. As DNA, the CDR3 is TGTGCCAGCAGCTTAAATCCGGGGGAACGGCCCTACGAGCAGTACTTC. It specifies CASSLNPGERPYEQYF.

Ten or more counts support this clonotype. The chain carries TRBV7-9 and TRBJ1-3; D is unclear. The V gene lost 5 bases and the J gene lost 1 base, with 21 bases spanning the gap. The CDR3 spans 18 residues. CDR1 and CDR2 from the germline V gene are SEHNR and FQNEAQ (reference sequence). CDR3 sequence reads: CASSNVGGSDGSGNTIYF. The CDR3 coding sequence is TGTGCCAGCAGCAATGTCGGAGGCTCCGACGGATCTGGAAACACCATATATTTT. Complete variable domain (other parts from reference TRBV7-9 and TRBJ1-3): DTGVSQNPRHKITKRGQNVTFRCDPISEHNRLYWYRQTLGQGPEFLTYFQNEAQLEKSRLLSDRFSAERPKGSFSTLEIQRTEQGDSAMYLCASSNVGGSDGSGNTIYFGEGSWLTVV.

This clonotype was counted many times. Here the CDR3 reads CASSLAVGQETQYF. CDR3 sequence (DNA): TGCGCCAGCAGCTTGGCTGTCGGCCAAGAGACCCAGTACTTC. The chain is built from TRBV5-1 and TRBJ2-5; D is uncertain. CDR3 size: 14 residues. From germline, CDR1 is SGHRS and CDR2 YFSETQ. Trimming stripped 0 bases from V and 1 base from J, with 7 bases between. The variable domain in full, completed from reference TRBV5-1 and TRBJ2-5, reads KAGVTQTPRYLIKTRGQQVTLSCSPISGHRSVSWYQQTPGQGLQFLFEYFSETQRNKGNFPGRFSGRQFSNSRSEMNVSTLELGDSALYLCASSLAVGQETQYFGPGTRLLVL.

Ten or more counts support this clonotype. The chain links TRBV18 to TRBJ2-7; weak D call: TRBD1 (6 bases). V gave up 5 bases and J gave up 1 base, with 18 bases separating them. The germline V gene has CDR1 KGHSH and CDR2 LQKENI. This CDR3 contains 16 residues. CDR3 protein: CASSMPGVGGSYEQYV. CDR3 in DNA: TGTGCCAGCTCAATGCCAGGGGTTGGCGGGTCCTACGAGCAGTACGTC.

At least ten counts were recorded for this clonotype. The chain carries TRBV19 and TRBJ2-2; D unresolved. Germline V CDR1 and CDR2: LNHDA, SQIVND (reference sequence). This CDR3 comprises 14 residues. With 3 bases removed from V and 1 base from J, the gap between germline ends came to 6 bases. CDR3 residues: CASSINRNTGELFF. The CDR3 DNA sequence: TGTGCCAGTAGTATCAACAGGAACACCGGGGAGCTGTTTTTT.

The CDR3 bases are TGCAGTGCGCCAAGTAACAGCAATTCACCCCTCCACTTT. Protein: CSAPSNSNSPLHF. The chain joins TRBV20-1 to TRBJ1-6; the D is unclear. This CDR3 is 13 amino acids long. Germline CDR1 is DFQATT and CDR2 is SNEGSKA (reference sequence). Trimming took off 6 bases at V and 7 bases at J, with 13 bases between the two ends.

Many counts were recorded for this clonotype. V and J are TRBV14 and TRBJ2-1; 8 nucleotides align to TRBD1. The CDR3 is 12 amino acids. Germline-derived CDR1 and CDR2 are SGHDN and FVKESK. The V segment lost 6 bases and the J segment 7 bases; nucleotides outside the gene matches: 2. The CDR3 coding sequence is TGTGCCAGCAGTCGACAGGGGAATGAGCAGTTCTTC. Translation: CASSRQGNEQFF.

At least ten counts were recorded for this clonotype. The rearrangement links TRBV7-2 to TRBJ2-1; 9 bases fit TRBD2. Germline CDR1 SGHTA, CDR2 FQGNSA. This CDR3 is built from 15 residues. V lost 3 bases, J lost 6 bases, and 6 bases stayed unmatched. CDR3 residues: CASSLRTRGGNEQFF. The CDR3 coding sequence is TGTGCCAGCAGCTTGAGAACGCGGGGGGGCAATGAGCAGTTCTTC.

This clonotype was seen at least ten times. This chain uses TRBV12-3 or TRBV12-4 with TRBJ2-6; TRBD2 is a possible D gene (6 bases). This CDR3 region has 19 residues. V lost 6 bases and J 1 base, leaving 22 bases between the germline ends. This CDR3 reads CASRSPRGGLRSGANVLTF. CDR3 DNA sequence: TGTGCCAGCAGAAGCCCTCGGGGAGGCCTGAGGTCTGGGGCCAACGTCCTGACTTTC.

This clonotype occurred many times. The gene calls are TRBV10-3 and TRBJ2-7, with 10 bases that match TRBD1. The CDR3 totals 14 residues. V lost 8 bases, J lost 6 bases, and 10 bases stayed unmatched. CDR1 and CDR2 (germline): ENHRY, SYGVKD. CDR3 protein: CAIFPGQGNGEQYF. CDR3 nucleotide sequence: TGTGCCATCTTTCCGGGACAGGGGAACGGCGAGCAGTACTTC.

This clonotype occurred many times. The rearrangement links TRBV14 to TRBJ1-1, with unresolved D. CDR3 length: 14 amino acids. Germline CDR1 is SGHDN and CDR2 is FVKESK. V gave up 1 base and J gave up 0 bases, with 6 bases separating them. The CDR3 DNA sequence: TGTGCCAGCAGCCAAGGACGGCTGAACACTGAAGCTTTCTTT. It translates to CASSQGRLNTEAFF.

This clonotype was seen many times. The V and J genes are TRBV6-1 and TRBJ2-5; D may be TRBD2 (5 bases). CDR1 and CDR2 (germline): MNHNS, SASEGT. With 4 bases removed from V and 4 bases from J, the gap between germline ends came to 19 bases. CDR3 length: 16 amino acids. The CDR3: CASSGTIDYRRETQYF. The CDR3 nucleotides are TGTGCCAGCAGTGGTACAATAGACTATAGGAGAGAGACCCAGTACTTC.

This clonotype was seen at least ten times. The rearrangement joins TRBV19 to TRBJ1-2, with a weak D call TRBD1 (6 bases). CDR3 size: 14 residues. The V end lost 3 bases, the J end lost 2 bases, and 10 bases lay between the germline ends. Germline V lookup: CDR1 LNHDA, CDR2 SQIVND (reference sequence). Here the CDR3 DNA reads TGTGCCAGTAGTATTGGACAGCGGAACTATGGCTACACCTTC. It codes for CASSIGQRNYGYTF.

This clonotype was detected ten times or more. The chain couples TRBV10-3 to TRBJ2-2; D is ambiguous. Germline values: CDR1 ENHRY, CDR2 SYGVKD. V lost 0 bases to trimming and J lost 7 bases, with 3 bases between them. This CDR3 spans 12 amino acids. Written as DNA, the CDR3 is TGTGCCATCAGTGAGTCGCTCGGGGAGCTGTTTTTT. This gives the protein CAISESLGELFF.